The 21 T cell receptor beta chains reported below all come from one sample, sequenced in a study of human T cells and chemical hapten exposure (dated by TCRdb to 2020 to 2023). To prepare the library, RACE was applied. This sample was sequenced with a NextSeq 500. Using fastp at Q25 and MiXCR, TCRdb reprocessed the public reads and kept productive beta chains. Each entry is one CDR3 protein sequence, shown with its most common DNA and genes. For this sample the table gives about 120,000 distinct CDR3 sequences, of which roughly 15% were detected only once. 0.92% of the sample comes from the top ten. The time point label for this specimen denotes: patch test 1, 2 weeks after DPC sensitization. The treatment or condition label corresponds to: therapeutic diphenylcyclopropenone sensitization with weekly scalp DPC. The material sequenced was whole blood, taken in connection with sensitization to the hapten diphenylcyclopropenone (DPC). Receptors originate from a man between 18 and 29 years old with alopecia areata. Some clones in this sample may be carry-over from other donors' samples.

This clonotype came up a few times. The rearrangement joins TRBV12-3 or TRBV12-4 to TRBJ1-6, with D possibly matching TRBD1 (6 bases). V was trimmed by 6 bases and J by 9 bases, leaving 15 bases between them. This CDR3 has 14 residues. CDR3 nucleotide sequence: TGTGCCAGCAGACCGGGACAAGCCGGTTCACCCCTCCACTTT. It encodes CASRPGQAGSPLHF.

This clonotype was picked up a small number of times. The chain couples TRBV14 to TRBJ2-1; D ambiguous. Trimming pared 4 bases from V and 15 bases from J, leaving 13 bases between. The CDR3 runs to 11 residues. CDR1 and CDR2 (germline): SGHDN, FVKESK. The CDR3 nucleotides read TGTGCCAGCAGCCCGGGCCCTTTCTTGTTCTTC. This sequence encodes CASSPGPFLFF.

This clonotype appeared many times. The rearrangement links TRBV6-5 to TRBJ2-7, with a tentative D call TRBD1 (5 bases). This CDR3 comprises 11 residues. V was trimmed by 8 bases and J by 6 bases, leaving 11 bases between them. Germline V gene data show CDR1 as MNHEY and CDR2 as SVGAGI. CDR3 nucleotides: TGTGCCAGCGGGCAGGGCCCCGAGCAGTACTTC. It yields the protein CASGQGPEQYF.

This clonotype came up a few times. V and J are TRBV7-2 and TRBJ1-1, with D unresolved. Germline CDR1 reads SGHTA; CDR2 reads FQGNSA. The CDR3 runs 13 residues. Between the trimmed V and J ends, which lost 1 base and 0 bases, there was a span of 3 bases. In DNA form, the CDR3 reads TGTGCCAGCAGCTTAGATATGAACACTGAAGCTTTCTTT. It encodes CASSLDMNTEAFF. Looking up the rest from reference TRBV7-2 and TRBJ1-1 gives the full variable domain: GAGVSQSPSNKVTEKGKDVELRCDPISGHTALYWYRQSLGQGLEFLIYFQGNSAPDKSGLPSDRFSAERTGGSVSTLTIQRTQQEDSAVYLCASSLDMNTEAFFGQGTRLTVV.

V usage is TRBV7-9 and J usage is TRBJ2-2, with 7 bases fitting TRBD1. V was pared by 4 bases and J by 5 bases, with 10 bases of the junction left unmatched. Germline V gene sequence: CDR1 SEHNR, CDR2 FQNEAQ (reference sequence). This CDR3 has 16 residues. CDR3 nucleotides: TGTGCCAGCAGCTACCCCGCCACAGGGGATACCGGGGAGCTGTTTTTT. Its protein is CASSYPATGDTGELFF. Full variable domain (missing parts from reference TRBV7-9 and TRBJ2-2): DTGVSQNPRHKITKRGQNVTFRCDPISEHNRLYWYRQTLGQGPEFLTYFQNEAQLEKSRLLSDRFSAERPKGSFSTLEIQRTEQGDSAMYLCASSYPATGDTGELFFGEGSRLTVL.

There are a few counts of this clonotype. The chain links TRBV6-5 to TRBJ1-6; a possible D gene is TRBD1 (5 bases). This CDR3 has 13 amino acids. The V gene's germline CDR1 is MNHEY and CDR2 SVGAGI. V lost 7 bases and J lost 10, with 14 bases in between. The CDR3 DNA reads TGTGCCAGCATGCGAGGGGCCACCTCACCCCTCCACTTT. Translating gives CASMRGATSPLHF.

This clonotype came up a few times. The chain carries TRBV7-9 and TRBJ2-2; TRBD1 agrees at 10 bases. With V trimmed by 3 bases and J by 7 bases, 5 bases remained unmatched. There are 15 residues in the CDR3. Germline CDR1 reads SEHNR; CDR2 reads FQNEAQ (reference sequence). CDR3 in DNA: TGTGCCAGCAGCTTCCGGGACAGGGGCGTCGGGGAGCTGTTTTTT. Translation gives CASSFRDRGVGELFF.

The V and J genes are TRBV6-2 or TRBV6-3 and TRBJ2-1, with D perhaps TRBD2 (7 bases). This CDR3 contains 15 residues. The ends were cut back, 2 bases at V and 5 bases at J, with 13 bases in the middle. Germline V lookup: CDR1 MNHEY, CDR2 SVGEGT. The DNA of the CDR3 is TGTGCCAGCAGTTACAAGGCGGGGGCCGACAATGAGCAGTTCTTC. This gives the protein CASSYKAGADNEQFF.

The rearrangement links TRBV6-2 or TRBV6-3 to TRBJ1-5; 8 bases align to TRBD1. The J segment lost 7 bases and the V segment lost 2 bases, leaving 7 bases of the junction unmatched. This CDR3 contains 15 residues. Germline lookup yields CDR1 MNHEY and CDR2 SVGEGT. The CDR3 reads CASSYADRVGQPQHF. CDR3 bases: TGTGCCAGCAGTTACGCGGACAGGGTTGGCCAGCCCCAGCATTTT.

The chain joins TRBV7-9 to TRBJ2-5; maybe TRBD2 (5 bases). The CDR3 covers 15 residues. The V end was cut by 5 bases, the J end by 2 bases, with 15 bases between. CDR1 SEHNR and CDR2 FQNEAQ come from the germline V gene (reference sequence). The CDR3 region is CASSPGRRQQETQYF. The CDR3 DNA reads as TGTGCCAGCAGCCCGGGGAGAAGGCAGCAAGAGACCCAGTACTTC.

CDR3 DNA: TGCAGTGCCGGGGGTCGAGCAAGACAAGAGACCCAGTACTTC. This sequence encodes CSAGGRARQETQYF. This chain uses TRBV20-1 with TRBJ2-5; tentatively, D is TRBD2 (6 bases). V was clipped by 6 bases and J by 2 bases, with 16 bases between them. From germline, CDR1 is DFQATT and CDR2 SNEGSKA (reference sequence). This CDR3 comprises 14 residues.

This clonotype was seen only a few times. The chain carries TRBV5-6 and TRBJ2-1, with D possibly matching TRBD1 (6 bases). V gave up 4 bases and J gave up 1 base, with 15 bases separating them. Germline CDR1 and CDR2: SGHDT and YYEEEE. This CDR3 comprises 16 residues. Written as DNA, the CDR3 is TGTGCCAGCAGCGCCCTGTCAGGGGAGTCCTACAATGAGCAGTTCTTC. Translating gives CASSALSGESYNEQFF.

The chain uses TRBV28 and TRBJ1-1; D possibly corresponds to TRBD1 (6 bases). V was cut by 7 bases and J by 11 bases, with 17 bases left in between. The CDR3 length is 12 residues. Germline values: CDR1 MDHEN, CDR2 SYDVKM. The CDR3 nucleotides are TGTGCCAGCACCCCGGGGAGGGGGAAGGCTTTCTTT. Translation gives CASTPGRGKAFF.

This chain connects TRBV11-2 to TRBJ2-7; a weak D match, TRBD2 (6 bases). V was clipped by 3 bases and J by 6 bases, with 12 bases between them. The length of the CDR3 is 13 residues. CDR1 SGHAT and CDR2 FQNNGV come from the germline V gene. CDR3 in DNA: TGTGCCAGCAGCTTTGCGGGGACCGGCGAGCAGTACTTC. Its protein product is CASSFAGTGEQYF.

This clonotype was counted many times. V usage is TRBV11-2 and J usage is TRBJ2-7; D call uncertain. The germline V gene encodes CDR1 SGHAT and CDR2 FQNNGV. The V gene lost 3 bases and the J gene lost 6 bases, with 6 bases spanning the gap. This CDR3 is built from 11 residues. The CDR3, as DNA: TGTGCCAGCAGCTTGGGTTCCGAGCAGTACTTC. Translated, it gives CASSLGSEQYF.

This clonotype was observed a few times. This chain links TRBV7-9 with TRBJ1-2; perhaps TRBD1 as D (5 bases). V was pared by 0 bases and J by 6 bases, with 14 bases between. The CDR3 has 15 amino acids. Germline V gene lookup returns CDR1 SEHNR and CDR2 FQNEAQ (reference sequence). This CDR3 is CASSLARQGSDGYTF. Here the CDR3 DNA reads TGTGCCAGCAGCTTAGCGAGGCAGGGCTCAGATGGCTACACCTTC.

This clonotype was recorded many times. The gene calls are TRBV6-5 and TRBJ1-6, with D uncertain. Per germline, CDR1 MNHEY and CDR2 SVGAGI. The CDR3 contains 14 residues. Trimming took 2 bases from V and 7 from J, leaving 9 bases between them. Here the CDR3 DNA reads TGTGCCAGCAGTTACGGGGAGCTAAATTCACCCCTCCACTTT. Translation: CASSYGELNSPLHF.

The V and J genes are TRBV2 and TRBJ2-1, with D tentatively TRBD1 (6 bases). From germline, CDR1 is SNHLY and CDR2 FYNNEI. The CDR3 has 15 residues. Deletions cut 2 bases from V and 8 bases from J, with 16 bases between. CDR3: CASSERQGRWDEQFF. CDR3 nucleotides: TGTGCCAGCAGTGAACGGCAGGGGCGATGGGATGAGCAGTTCTTC.

The V and J genes are TRBV4-1 and TRBJ2-3; tentatively, D is TRBD2 (6 bases). CDR1 MGHRA and CDR2 YSYEKL come from the germline V gene. V lost 0 bases and J lost 4, with 11 bases in between. The CDR3 extends over 15 amino acids. In DNA, the CDR3 is TGCGCCAGCAGCCAAGATCGGGGGACCGCAGATACGCAGTATTTT. Its translation is CASSQDRGTADTQYF.

The sample holds a few counts of this clonotype. The chain combines TRBV7-9 with TRBJ2-3, with 14 nucleotides matching TRBD2. Trimming cost V 5 bases and J 5 bases; bases outside gene matches: 6. This CDR3 contains 16 residues. Looked up from germline, CDR1 is SEHNR and CDR2 is FQNEAQ (reference sequence). DNA of the CDR3: TGTGCCAGCAGCCCGGGACTAGCGGGGGTGGTAGATACGCAGTATTTT. Translated, it gives CASSPGLAGVVDTQYF.

This clonotype has a handful of counts. CDR3: CASSLVRGTNEKLFF. CDR3 sequence (DNA): TGTGCCAGCAGTTTGGTTAGGGGAACTAATGAAAAACTGTTTTTT. V usage is TRBV28 and J usage is TRBJ1-4, with D tentatively TRBD1 (5 bases). Germline assignment: CDR1 MDHEN and CDR2 SYDVKM. The CDR3 is made up of 15 amino acids. V gave up 3 bases and J gave up 1 base, with 9 bases separating them. The complete variable domain, with remaining parts taken from reference TRBV28 and TRBJ1-4, reads DVKVTQSSRYLVKRTGEKVFLECVQDMDHENMFWYRQDPGLGLRLIYFSYDVKMKEKGDIPEGYSVSREKKERFSLILESASTNQTSMYLCASSLVRGTNEKLFFGSGTQLSVL.